These T cell receptor beta chains were read from a single sample in a study of post-analysis software for immune sequencing data. TCRdb re-analysed the PCR reads in MiXCR, keeping a single row per CDR3 protein. This sample has about 770,000 distinct CDR3 sequences, with about half found just once. Sequencing was carried out using blood. These receptors were obtained from a girl aged 10 to 17 with multiple sclerosis. The CDR3 runs from the conserved cysteine through the conserved F or W. The D gene is left open where the match is weak. Clone size is shown for a subset of rows, as once, few, many or a class of expanded clone.

size: .
J: TRBJ2-4
D: .
V: TRBV6-2/TRBV6-3
CDR3: CASANSGTQTYF
DNA: TGTGCCAGCGCAAATTCCGGGACCCAGACGTACTTC

size: .
J: TRBJ2-7
D: .
V: TRBV5-1
CDR3: CASSFVPQTYEQYF
DNA: TGCGCCAGCAGCTTCGTGCCGCAGACTTACGAGCAGTACTTC

size: .
J: TRBJ2-1
D: TRBD2
V: TRBV14
CDR3: CASSQGLAGGNNEQFF
DNA: TGTGCCAGCAGCCAAGGGCTAGCGGGAGGTAACAATGAGCAGTTCTTC

size: .
J: TRBJ1-2
D: .
V: TRBV12-3/TRBV12-4
CDR3: CASSLIWGGYTF
DNA: TGTGCCAGCAGTTTGATCTGGGGCGGCTACACCTTC

size: .
J: TRBJ2-7
D: TRBD2
V: TRBV7-8
CDR3: CASSWLTSGRAYEQYF
DNA: TGTGCCAGCAGCTGGTTGACTAGCGGGAGGGCCTACGAGCAGTACTTC

size: .
J: TRBJ2-7
D: TRBD2
V: TRBV12-3/TRBV12-4
CDR3: CASRTGTSGAYEQYF
DNA: TGTGCCAGCAGAACCGGGACTAGCGGAGCCTACGAGCAGTACTTC

size: .
J: TRBJ1-1
D: .
V: TRBV7-6
CDR3: CASRSGGPNTEAFF
DNA: TGTGCCAGCAGGTCGGGGGGCCCGAACACTGAAGCTTTCTTT

size: once
J: TRBJ1-2
D: .
V: TRBV6-5
CDR3: CASSYSKAQYTHRESHGYTF
DNA: TGTGCCAGCAGTTACTCGAAAGCACAGTATACCCACAGGGAATCTCATGGCTACACCTTC

size: .
J: TRBJ2-7
D: TRBD2
V: TRBV4-1
CDR3: CASSQDIGTSVLYEQYF
DNA: TGCGCCAGCAGCCAAGATATAGGGACTAGCGTCTTGTACGAGCAGTACTTC

size: .
J: TRBJ2-1
D: .
V: TRBV5-1
CDR3: CASSLDGRHYNEQFF
DNA: TGCGCCAGCAGCTTGGACGGGAGACACTACAATGAGCAGTTCTTC

size: .
J: TRBJ2-1
D: TRBD2
V: TRBV24-1
CDR3: CATSGRSSRSYNEQFF
DNA: TGTGCCACTAGCGGGAGGAGCTCTCGCTCCTACAATGAGCAGTTCTTC

size: .
J: TRBJ1-2
D: .
V: TRBV24-1
CDR3: CATSDPVVGYGYTF
DNA: TGTGCCACCAGTGATCCAGTGGTTGGCTATGGCTACACCTTC